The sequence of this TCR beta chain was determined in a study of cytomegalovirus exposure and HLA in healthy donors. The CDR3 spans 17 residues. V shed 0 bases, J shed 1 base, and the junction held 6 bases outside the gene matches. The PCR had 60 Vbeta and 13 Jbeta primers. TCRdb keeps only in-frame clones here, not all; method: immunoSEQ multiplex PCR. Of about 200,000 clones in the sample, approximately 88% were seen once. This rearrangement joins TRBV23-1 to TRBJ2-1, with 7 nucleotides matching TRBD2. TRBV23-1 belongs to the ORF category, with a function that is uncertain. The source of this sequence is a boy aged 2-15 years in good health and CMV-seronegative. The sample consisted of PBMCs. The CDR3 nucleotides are TGCGCCAGCAGTCAATCCGCCGCTAGCGGTTCCTACAATGAGCAGTTCTTC. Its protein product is CASSQSAASGSYNEQFF.